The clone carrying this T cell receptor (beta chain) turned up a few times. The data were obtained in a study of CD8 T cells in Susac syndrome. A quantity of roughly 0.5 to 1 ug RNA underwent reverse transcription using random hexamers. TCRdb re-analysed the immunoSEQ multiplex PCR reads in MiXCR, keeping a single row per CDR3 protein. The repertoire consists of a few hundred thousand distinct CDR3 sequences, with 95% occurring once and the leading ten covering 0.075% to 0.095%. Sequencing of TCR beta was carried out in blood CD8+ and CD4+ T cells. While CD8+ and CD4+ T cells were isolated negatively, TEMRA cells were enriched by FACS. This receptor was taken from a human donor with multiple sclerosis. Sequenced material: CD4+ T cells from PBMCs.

Here the CDR3 DNA reads TGTGCCAGCAGCCAGCCGGGACAGGGGAACTATGGCTACACCTTC. Its translation: CASSQPGQGNYGYTF. V is TRBV4-2 and J is TRBJ1-2; 10 bases map to TRBD1. J was trimmed by 2 bases and V by 3 bases; bases with no gene match: 3. CDR1 and CDR2 from the germline V gene are LGHNA and YNFKEQ. The CDR3 consists of 15 residues.